The clone carrying this T cell receptor (beta chain) was seen a handful of times. Its antigen is unidentified. Arm-PCR of CDR3 regions with iRepertoire HTBI primers generated TCR beta libraries. TCRdb re-called the multiplex PCR reads through MiXCR, storing one row per CDR3 protein. The data show approximately 690,000 distinct CDR3 sequences, 25% to 35% seen once. This record belongs to a study of regulatory T cells in long-lasting Graves disease. Study as a whole: Those with persistent Graves' disease had received antithyroid drugs for over 5 years with positive TSH receptor antibodies.

The time point was: persistent/refractory GD, antithyroid drugs over 5 years with positive TRAb. Researchers made the TCR library from RNA that was extracted from PBMCs. Study observations and caveats: With persistent disease, TRBV28, TRBJ1-2 and TRBJ2-5 were the favored segments.

The V end was cut by 8 bases, the J end by 5 bases, with 18 bases between. The CDR3 consists of 14 residues. The sequence was obtained from a female donor with Graves disease. The sample here was peripheral blood mononuclear cells (PBMCs), taken when the disease was refractory, from a patient treated with antithyroid drugs. The rearrangement joins TRBV12-3 or TRBV12-4 to TRBJ1-1; D remains ambiguous. CDR3 nucleotides: TGTGCCAGCTCCGGGAGTAGTGCCGGGACTGAAGCTTTCTTT. This gives the protein CASSGSSAGTEAFF.